These T cell receptor beta chains were read from a single sample in a study of cytomegalovirus exposure and HLA in healthy donors. The assay was immunoSEQ multiplex PCR, and TCRdb's table has in-frame clones only and misses some. The sample holds approximately 160,000 clones, 80% seen once. Sequencing input: PBMCs. The receptors shown here come from a man between 25 and 39 years old in good health and CMV-seropositive. The conserved cysteine and the conserved F or W are not part of the CDR3 here. The D gene is left open where the match is weak.

ASSLTPTEAF	.	TRBV11-3	TRBJ1-1
ASSARTGSSYEQY	.	TRBV19	TRBJ2-7
SARDSNEQF	.	TRBV20-1	TRBJ2-1
ASSFGTGGGGEQY	.	TRBV28	TRBJ2-7
ASSEMRTEAF	.	TRBV2	TRBJ1-1
ASRLTGGTQY	TRBD1	TRBV2	TRBJ2-5
ASSLDRLSYEQY	.	TRBV5-1	TRBJ2-7
ASSSQPGQGDYEQY	TRBD1	TRBV7-6	TRBJ2-7
ASSLSLRYTEAF	.	TRBV27	TRBJ1-1
ASSSKESRGGQY	TRBD2	TRBV2	TRBJ2-3
SGGTSGSRYEQF	TRBD2	TRBV29-1	TRBJ2-1
ASSLAMSSGANVLT	.	TRBV7-9	TRBJ2-6
AAASYNEQF	.	TRBV7-8	TRBJ2-1
ASSPGLDTYEQY	.	TRBV18	TRBJ2-7
ASSLSSWSWPGGYT	.	TRBV27	TRBJ1-2
ASSQDRDRNQPQH	TRBD1	TRBV6-1	TRBJ1-5
ASSDGLALSSYNEQF	TRBD2	TRBV5-1	TRBJ2-1
ASSLGSEPYEQY	.	TRBV5-1	TRBJ2-7
ASSLGLAGGQETQY	TRBD2	TRBV11-3	TRBJ2-5
ASSLVVAGFGLVAGELF	TRBD2	TRBV27	TRBJ2-2
ASSPRTSGLWEETQY	TRBD2	TRBV27	TRBJ2-5
ASSSGRGREQY	.	TRBV6-5	TRBJ2-7
ASSLGICGQGETYNSPLH	TRBD1	TRBV7-7	TRBJ1-6
ASSRDRGMNTEAF	TRBD1	TRBV19	TRBJ1-1
SAPRTQTQY	.	TRBV20-1	TRBJ2-5
ASSSDYGETQY	.	TRBV7-9	TRBJ2-5
ASSALGAIDQPQH	.	TRBV2	TRBJ1-5
ASSLDPGLNEQF	.	TRBV7-9	TRBJ2-1
ASSPTSGQVGQY	TRBD2	TRBV25-1	TRBJ2-7
ASSSRQGAIEQF	TRBD1	TRBV7-2	TRBJ2-1
SVVVAGVTLWADTQY	TRBD2	TRBV29-1	TRBJ2-3
ASSQVAGSTYEQY	.	TRBV4-1	TRBJ2-7
ASSGQGGNTQY	.	TRBV6-4	TRBJ2-3
ASSFISGFYNEQF	.	TRBV7-9	TRBJ2-1
ASSTGTASNQPQH	TRBD1	TRBV19	TRBJ1-5
ASSFGVGTGSDTQY	TRBD1	TRBV7-2	TRBJ2-3
ASSRGFEAGDIQY	.	TRBV11-3	TRBJ2-4
ATSRRPQGQDPGEQY	TRBD1	TRBV15	.
ASSLGLTGKEKLF	TRBD1	TRBV7-9	TRBJ1-4
SVRGLDGTGELF	.	TRBV29-1	TRBJ2-2
ASSRDREGETQY	TRBD1	TRBV27	TRBJ2-5
ASSSQGGSYNEQF	.	TRBV7-3	TRBJ2-1
ASSYGTGVSYEQY	TRBD1	TRBV6-5	TRBJ2-7
ASSAETGYEQY	.	TRBV18	TRBJ2-7